The TCR beta chain described here comes from a study of CD8 T cells in ankylosing spondylitis. Study-level findings and limits: Roughly eight highly homologous variants made up a TCR beta motif, and this motif appeared characteristic of ankylosing spondylitis blood. It was reported that disease-linked clones were significantly enriched in matched ankylosing spondylitis synovial fluid.

This clonotype was seen only a few times. Its antigen is unidentified. Quantitative 5'-RACE with molecular barcodes produced the TCR beta libraries. TCRdb re-derived calls from the 5' RACE reads in MiXCR, one entry per CDR3 protein. The top ten clones hold 0.85% to 1.3% of a sample with approximately 440,000 distinct CDR3 sequences, approximately 17% of them seen once. Sequenced: blood, either unsorted or a sorted T cell fraction (not recorded which). The receptor comes from a male donor with ankylosing spondylitis.

The CDR3: CATSGTGSYEQYF. The CDR3 DNA is TGTGCCACTTCAGGGACGGGTTCCTACGAGCAGTACTTC. The chain uses TRBV24-1 and TRBJ2-7; tentatively, D is TRBD1 or TRBD2 (5 bases each). Germline CDR1 and CDR2: KGHDR and SFDVKD. V was clipped by 10 bases and J by 1 base, with 13 bases between them. The CDR3 extends over 13 amino acids.